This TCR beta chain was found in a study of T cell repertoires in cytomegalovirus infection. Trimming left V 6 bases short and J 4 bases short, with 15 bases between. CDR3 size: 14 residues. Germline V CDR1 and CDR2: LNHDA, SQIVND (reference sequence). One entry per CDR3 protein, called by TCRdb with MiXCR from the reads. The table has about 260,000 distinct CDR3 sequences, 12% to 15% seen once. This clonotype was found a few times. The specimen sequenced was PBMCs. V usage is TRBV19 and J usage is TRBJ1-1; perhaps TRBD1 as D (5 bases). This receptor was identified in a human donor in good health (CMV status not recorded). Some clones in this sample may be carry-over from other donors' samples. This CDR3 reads CASRRGGASTEAFF. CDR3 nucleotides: TGTGCCAGTAGGCGTGGAGGGGCAAGCACTGAAGCTTTCTTT. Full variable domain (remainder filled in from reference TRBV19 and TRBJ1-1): DGGITQSPKYLFRKEGQNVTLSCEQNLNHDAMYWYRQDPGQGLRLIYYSQIVNDFQKGDIAEGYSVSREKKESFPLTVTSAQKNPTAFYLCASRRGGASTEAFFGQGTRLTVV.